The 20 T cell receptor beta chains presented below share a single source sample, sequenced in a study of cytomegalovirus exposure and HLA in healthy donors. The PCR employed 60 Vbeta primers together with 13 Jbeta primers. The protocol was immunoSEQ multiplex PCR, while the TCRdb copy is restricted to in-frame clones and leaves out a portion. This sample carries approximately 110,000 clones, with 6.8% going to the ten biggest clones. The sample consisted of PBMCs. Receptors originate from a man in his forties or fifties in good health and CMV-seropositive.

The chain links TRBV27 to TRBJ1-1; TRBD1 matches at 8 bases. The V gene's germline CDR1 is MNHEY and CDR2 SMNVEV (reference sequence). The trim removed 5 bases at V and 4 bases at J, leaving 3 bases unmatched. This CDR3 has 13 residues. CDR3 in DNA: TGTGCCAGCAGTCCGGGGACAGGCACTGAAGCTTTCTTT. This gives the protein CASSPGTGTEAFF.

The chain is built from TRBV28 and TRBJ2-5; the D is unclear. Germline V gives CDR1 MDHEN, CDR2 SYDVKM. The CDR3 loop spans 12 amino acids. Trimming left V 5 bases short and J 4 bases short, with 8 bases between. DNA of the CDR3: TGTGCCAGCAGTGCCTCCAGAGAGACCCAGTACTTC. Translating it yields CASSASRETQYF.

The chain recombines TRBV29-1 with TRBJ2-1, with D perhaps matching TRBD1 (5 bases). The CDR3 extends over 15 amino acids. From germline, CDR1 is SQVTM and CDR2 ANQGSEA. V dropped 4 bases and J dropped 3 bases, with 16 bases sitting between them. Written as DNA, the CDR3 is TGCAGCGTTGGAAAGGGGCGAGCTCTCTACAATGAGCAGTTCTTC. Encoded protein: CSVGKGRALYNEQFF.

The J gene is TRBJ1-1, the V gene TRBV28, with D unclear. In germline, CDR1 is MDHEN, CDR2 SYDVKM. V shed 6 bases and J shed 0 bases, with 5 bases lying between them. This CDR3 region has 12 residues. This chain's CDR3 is CASREMNTEAFF. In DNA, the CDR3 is TGTGCCAGCAGAGAGATGAACACTGAAGCTTTCTTT. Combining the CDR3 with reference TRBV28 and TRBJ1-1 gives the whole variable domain DVKVTQSSRYLVKRTGEKVFLECVQDMDHENMFWYRQDPGLGLRLIYFSYDVKMKEKGDIPEGYSVSREKKERFSLILESASTNQTSMYLCASREMNTEAFFGQGTRLTVV.

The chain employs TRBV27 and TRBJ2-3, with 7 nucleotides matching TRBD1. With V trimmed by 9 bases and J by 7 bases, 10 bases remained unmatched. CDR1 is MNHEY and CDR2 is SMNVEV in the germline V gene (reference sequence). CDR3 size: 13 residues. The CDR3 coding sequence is TGTGCCAGTGTTGGGACAGCCACTCATACGCAGTATTTT. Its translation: CASVGTATHTQYF.

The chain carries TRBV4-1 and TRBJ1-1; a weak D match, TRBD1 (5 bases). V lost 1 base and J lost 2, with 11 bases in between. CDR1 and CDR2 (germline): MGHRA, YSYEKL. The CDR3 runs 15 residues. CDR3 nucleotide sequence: TGCGCCAGCAGCCAAGTAACCCAGGGAAACACTGAAGCTTTCTTT. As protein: CASSQVTQGNTEAFF.

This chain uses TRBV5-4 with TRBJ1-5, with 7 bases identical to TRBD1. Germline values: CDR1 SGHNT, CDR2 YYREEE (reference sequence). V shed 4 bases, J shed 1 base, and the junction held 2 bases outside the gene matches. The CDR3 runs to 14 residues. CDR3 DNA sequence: TGTGCCAGCAGCCAACAGGGGAGCAATCAGCCCCAGCATTTT. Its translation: CASSQQGSNQPQHF. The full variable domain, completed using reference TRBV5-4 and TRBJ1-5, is ETGVTQSPTHLIKTRGQQVTLRCSSQSGHNTVSWYQQALGQGPQFIFQYYREEENGRGNFPPRFSGLQFPNYSSELNVNALELDDSALYLCASSQQGSNQPQHFGDGTRLSIL.

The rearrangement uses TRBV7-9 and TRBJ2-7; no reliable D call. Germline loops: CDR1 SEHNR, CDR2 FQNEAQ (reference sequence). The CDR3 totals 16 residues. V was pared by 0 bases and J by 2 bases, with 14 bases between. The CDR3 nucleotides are TGTGCCAGCAGCTTAGCGTTACCTAGTGAAACCTACGAGCAGTACTTC. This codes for CASSLALPSETYEQYF.

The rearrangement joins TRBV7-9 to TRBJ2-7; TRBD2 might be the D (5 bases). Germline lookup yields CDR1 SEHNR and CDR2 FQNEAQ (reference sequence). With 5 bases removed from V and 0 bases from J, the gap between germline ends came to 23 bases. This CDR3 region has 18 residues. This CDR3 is CASSTTSSVRETSYEQYF. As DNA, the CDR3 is TGTGCCAGCAGCACGACCTCATCCGTCCGGGAAACCTCCTACGAGCAGTACTTC.

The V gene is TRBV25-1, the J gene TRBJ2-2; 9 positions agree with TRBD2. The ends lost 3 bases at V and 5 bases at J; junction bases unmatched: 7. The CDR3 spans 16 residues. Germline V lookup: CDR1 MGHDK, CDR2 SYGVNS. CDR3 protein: CASSDISGSRTGELFF. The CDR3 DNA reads TGTGCCAGCAGTGATATTAGCGGGAGCAGAACCGGGGAGCTGTTTTTT.

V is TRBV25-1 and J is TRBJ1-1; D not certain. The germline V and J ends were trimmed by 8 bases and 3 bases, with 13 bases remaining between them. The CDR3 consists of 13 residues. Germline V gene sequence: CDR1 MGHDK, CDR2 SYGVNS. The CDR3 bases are TGTGCCAGCGGCCGAGGTGGGTACACTGAAGCTTTCTTT. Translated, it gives CASGRGGYTEAFF.

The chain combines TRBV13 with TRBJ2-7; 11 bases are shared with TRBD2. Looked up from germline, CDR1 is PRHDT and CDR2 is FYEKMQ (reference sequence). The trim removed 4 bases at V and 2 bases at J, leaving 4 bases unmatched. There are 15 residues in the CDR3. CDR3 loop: CASSSGTSGTYEQYF. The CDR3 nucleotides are TGTGCCAGCAGCTCCGGGACTAGCGGCACCTACGAGCAGTACTTC.

DNA of the CDR3: TGCGCCAGCAGCTCCGGGACAGGGGGGCCCTACGAGCAGTACTTC. Residues: CASSSGTGGPYEQYF. The chain joins TRBV5-1 to TRBJ2-7; 11 nucleotides agree with TRBD1. Germline V gene lookup returns CDR1 SGHRS and CDR2 YFSETQ. The ends lost 3 bases at V and 2 bases at J; junction bases unmatched: 4. This CDR3 has 15 residues.

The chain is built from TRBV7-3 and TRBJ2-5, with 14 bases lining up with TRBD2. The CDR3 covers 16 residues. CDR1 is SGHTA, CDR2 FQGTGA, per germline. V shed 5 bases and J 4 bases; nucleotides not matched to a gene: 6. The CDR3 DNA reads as TGTGCCAGCAGCGCGGGACTAGCGGGAGTCCCAGAGACCCAGTACTTC. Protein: CASSAGLAGVPETQYF.

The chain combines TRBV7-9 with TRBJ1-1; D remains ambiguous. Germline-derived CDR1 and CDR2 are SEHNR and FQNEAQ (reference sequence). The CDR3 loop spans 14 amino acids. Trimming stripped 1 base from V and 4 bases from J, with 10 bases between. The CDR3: CASSLGGVGTEAFF. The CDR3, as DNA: TGTGCCAGCAGCTTAGGCGGAGTGGGCACTGAAGCTTTCTTT.

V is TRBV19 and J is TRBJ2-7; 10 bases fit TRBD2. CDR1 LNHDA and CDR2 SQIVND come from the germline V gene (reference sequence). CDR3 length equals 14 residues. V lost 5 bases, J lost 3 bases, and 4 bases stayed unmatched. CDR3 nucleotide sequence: TGTGCCAGTAGTGAGCGGGAGGGCCTCTACGAGCAGTACTTC. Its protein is CASSEREGLYEQYF.

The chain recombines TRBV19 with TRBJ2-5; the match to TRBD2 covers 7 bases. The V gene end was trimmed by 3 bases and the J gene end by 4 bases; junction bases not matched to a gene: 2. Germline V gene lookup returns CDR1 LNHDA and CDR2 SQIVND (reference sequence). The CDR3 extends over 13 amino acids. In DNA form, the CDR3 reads TGTGCCAGTAGTATGCGCGGGAGAGAGACCCAGTACTTC. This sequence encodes CASSMRGRETQYF. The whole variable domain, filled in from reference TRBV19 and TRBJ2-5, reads DGGITQSPKYLFRKEGQNVTLSCEQNLNHDAMYWYRQDPGQGLRLIYYSQIVNDFQKGDIAEGYSVSREKKESFPLTVTSAQKNPTAFYLCASSMRGRETQYFGPGTRLLVL.

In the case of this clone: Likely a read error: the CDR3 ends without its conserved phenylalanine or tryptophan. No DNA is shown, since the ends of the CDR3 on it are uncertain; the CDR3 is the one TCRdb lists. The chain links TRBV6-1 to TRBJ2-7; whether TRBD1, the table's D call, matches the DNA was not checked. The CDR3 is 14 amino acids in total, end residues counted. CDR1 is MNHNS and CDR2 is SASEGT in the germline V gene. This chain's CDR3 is CASSERGTGSATDI.

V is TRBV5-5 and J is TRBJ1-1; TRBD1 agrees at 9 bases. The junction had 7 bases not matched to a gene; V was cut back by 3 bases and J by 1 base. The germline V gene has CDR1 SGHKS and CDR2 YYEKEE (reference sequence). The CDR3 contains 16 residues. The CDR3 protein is CASSYHRGQKNTEAFF. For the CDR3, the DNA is TGTGCCAGCAGCTACCACAGGGGGCAGAAGAACACTGAAGCTTTCTTT.

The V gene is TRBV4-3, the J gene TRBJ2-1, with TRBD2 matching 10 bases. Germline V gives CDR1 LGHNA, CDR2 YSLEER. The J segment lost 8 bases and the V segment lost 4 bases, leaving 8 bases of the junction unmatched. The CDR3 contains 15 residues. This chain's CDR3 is CASSPMDSGRYEQFF. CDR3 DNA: TGCGCCAGCAGCCCTATGGATAGCGGGAGGTATGAGCAGTTCTTC.